What follows are 21 T cell receptor beta chains derived from one specimen sequenced in a study of breast tumors, draining lymph nodes, adjacent tissues. The lymph nodes were axillary draining lymph nodes from breast cancer patients. Using its own MiXCR run on the multiplex PCR reads, TCRdb lists one record per CDR3 protein. This table has under 350,000 distinct CDR3 sequences, over 30% appearing once. The specimen sequenced was axillary lymph node tissue. These receptors were obtained from a female donor with breast cancer. Some clones in this sample may be carry-over from other donors' samples.

The CDR3 region has the DNA TGTGCCAGCAGCTCACCAGGGGGACAGAAGAATGAAAAACTGTTTTTT. Its translation is CASSSPGGQKNEKLFF. The chain links TRBV7-3 to TRBJ1-4, with TRBD1 identical over 7 bases. Germline-derived CDR1 and CDR2 are SGHTA and FQGTGA. The CDR3 spans 16 residues. The ends lost 4 bases at V and 5 bases at J; junction bases unmatched: 10.

This clonotype was observed a handful of times. V usage is TRBV7-9 and J usage is TRBJ2-5; D perhaps matches TRBD1 (6 bases). V lost 5 bases to trimming and J lost 10 bases, with 29 bases between them. This CDR3 has 17 residues. Germline V gene sequence: CDR1 SEHNR, CDR2 FQNEAQ (reference sequence). In DNA, the CDR3 is TGTGCCAGCAGCCCGATGGGGGTCAGGGGACGGCAGGTTGGCCAGTACTTC. Protein: CASSPMGVRGRQVGQYF.

This clonotype was seen more than once but under ten times. The rearrangement joins TRBV20-1 to TRBJ1-5; a weak D match, TRBD1 (5 bases). The CDR3 is 13 amino acids. Germline V lookup: CDR1 DFQATT, CDR2 SNEGSKA (reference sequence). Between the trimmed V and J ends, which lost 3 bases and 3 bases, there was a span of 9 bases. CDR3 residues: CSASGTSNQPQHF. The CDR3 region has the DNA TGCAGTGCTAGCGGGACCTCCAATCAGCCCCAGCATTTT.

As to this clonotype: A much larger clone lies a single base off, so this may be a read error. The chain joins TRBV20-1 to TRBJ1-2, with a possible D match to TRBD1 (5 bases). Germline-derived CDR1 and CDR2 are DFQATT and SNEGSKA (reference sequence). CDR3 length: 15 residues. In DNA form, the CDR3 reads TGCGGTGCTAGTAGAAGTTCCTGGGGCAGCTATGGCTACACCTTC. This translates into CGASRSSWGSYGYTF.

This clonotype was counted ten times or more. The V call is TRBV6-5, the J call TRBJ2-7; TRBD2 matches at 8 bases. The CDR3 extends over 14 amino acids. With V trimmed by 5 bases and J by 5 bases, 8 bases remained unmatched. Germline CDR1 and CDR2: MNHEY and SVGAGI. The CDR3 DNA follows: TGTGCCAGCAGTAAAGGACTAGCAGCCCACGAGCAGTACTTC. It specifies CASSKGLAAHEQYF.

This clonotype was found many times. The chain combines TRBV7-2 with TRBJ2-3, with 8 positions matching TRBD2. This CDR3 comprises 13 residues. V lost 6 bases to trimming and J lost 5 bases; unmatched junction nucleotides: 4. The germline gives CDR1 SGHTA, CDR2 FQGNSA. CDR3 sequence: CASRQAGVDTQYF. The CDR3 DNA reads TGTGCCAGCAGACAAGCGGGAGTAGATACGCAGTATTTT.

This clonotype came up many times. This chain links TRBV20-1 with TRBJ2-5; D is uncertain. The CDR3 has 15 amino acids. Deletions cut 1 base from V and 5 bases from J, with 17 bases between. Germline CDR1 DFQATT, CDR2 SNEGSKA (reference sequence). This chain's CDR3 is CSARVGSSIEETQYF. DNA of the CDR3: TGCAGTGCTAGAGTGGGGTCTAGTATTGAGGAGACCCAGTACTTC.

In the case of this clonotype: It may be a read error: a sequence one base away is much more abundant. The V gene is TRBV12-3 or TRBV12-4, the J gene TRBJ2-1; D may be TRBD2 (6 bases). This CDR3 region has 15 residues. Trimming took off 8 bases at V and 5 bases at J, with 19 bases between the two ends. The CDR3: CASAVEGFNHNEQFF. In DNA, the CDR3 is TGTGCCAGCGCGGTGGAGGGTTTTAATCACAATGAGCAGTTCTTC.

This clonotype occurred many times. The chain has TRBV10-2 and TRBJ1-6, with a tentative D call TRBD1 (6 bases). Germline CDR1 and CDR2: WSHSY and SAAADI. V lost 4 bases to trimming and J lost 7 bases, with 11 bases between them. CDR3 length: 14 residues. The CDR3 region has the DNA TGCGCCAGCAGTGCAGGGGCCAGGAATTCACCCCTCCACTTT. Protein sequence: CASSAGARNSPLHF.

For this clonotype: A clone one base away is much larger, so this may be a read error. The chain recombines TRBV5-8 with TRBJ2-6; D may be TRBD2 (6 bases). Germline V gene data show CDR1 as SGHTS and CDR2 as YDEGEE. This CDR3 is built from 14 residues. In DNA form, the CDR3 reads TGTGCCAGCAGCGCGGGGTCTGCGGCCAACGTCCTGACTTTC. Protein: CASSAGSAANVLTF. Looking up the rest from reference TRBV5-8 and TRBJ2-6 gives the full variable domain: EAGVTQSPTHLIKTRGQQATLRCSPISGHTSVYWYQQALGLGLQFLLWYDEGEERNRGNFPPRFSGRQFPNYSSELNVNALELEDSALYLCASSAGSAANVLTFGAGSRLTVL.

This clonotype was recorded many times. This chain uses TRBV7-8 with TRBJ2-1, with D uncertain. The CDR3 has 11 residues. Trimming stripped 0 bases from V and 9 bases from J, with 3 bases between. In germline, CDR1 is SGHVS, CDR2 FQNEAQ. The CDR3 sequence: CASSLATEQFF. The CDR3 DNA follows: TGTGCCAGCAGCTTAGCCACTGAGCAGTTCTTC.

Many counts were recorded for this clonotype. The V and J genes are TRBV6-1 and TRBJ2-5; TRBD2 matches at 12 bases. CDR1 and CDR2 from the germline V gene are MNHNS and SASEGT. This CDR3 has 17 amino acids. Trimming took 1 base from V and 3 from J; bases not matched to a gene: 6. CDR3 sequence (DNA): TGTGCCAGCAGTGAAGGAGGCTGGACTAGCGGGAAAGAGACCCAGTACTTC. Protein sequence: CASSEGGWTSGKETQYF.

CDR3 sequence (DNA): TGCAGCGCAACCGGGACTAGCGCTGGGGAGCAGTACTTC. Translating gives CSATGTSAGEQYF. This chain links TRBV29-1 with TRBJ2-7, with 10 bases lining up with TRBD2. The length of the CDR3 is 13 residues. The germline V gene encodes CDR1 SQVTM and CDR2 ANQGSEA. After removal of 7 bases from V and 7 bases from J, the junction contained 10 bases not matched to a gene.

This clonotype has a count of ten or more. V and J are TRBV2 and TRBJ2-7; 10 nucleotides align to TRBD2. Germline V gives CDR1 SNHLY, CDR2 FYNNEI. The CDR3 contains 16 residues. V shed 8 bases and J 5 bases; nucleotides not matched to a gene: 15. DNA of the CDR3: TGTGCCAGCGGGAGGGTCGCTAGCGGGAGTATCGACGAGCAGTACTTC. It specifies CASGRVASGSIDEQYF.

V and J are TRBV14 and TRBJ1-1; D call uncertain. Germline-derived CDR1 and CDR2 are SGHDN and FVKESK. The CDR3 has 13 residues. V was trimmed by 0 bases and J by 0 bases, leaving 2 bases between them. The CDR3 nucleotides are TGTGCCAGCAGCCAAGAAGTGAACACTGAAGCTTTCTTT. The encoded protein is CASSQEVNTEAFF.

About this clonotype: The final CDR3 position lacks the conserved phenylalanine or tryptophan, pointing to a likely read error. The limits of the CDR3 on the DNA are not certain, so only TCRdb's listed CDR3 is given. The chain combines TRBV6-1 with TRBJ2-5; the D call TRBD1 from the table was never checked on the DNA. The CDR3 comprises 13 residues, both ends counted. Per germline, CDR1 MNHNS and CDR2 SASEGT. The CDR3 protein is CASSGQGNLPAGL.

On this clonotype: The junction departs from the called germline gene at one end, perhaps through a read error. V and J are TRBV6-5 and TRBJ2-1; 8 bases are a match to TRBD2. The germline V gene encodes CDR1 MNHEY and CDR2 SVGAGI. CDR3 size: 16 residues. Here the CDR3 DNA reads TGTACCAGCAGTTACCTACTAGCGGTAGGCGGCAATGAGCAGTTCTTC. This translates into CTSSYLLAVGGNEQFF.

Note on this clonotype: This may stem from a read error, because a much larger clone lies one nucleotide away. The chain employs TRBV11-2 and TRBJ2-1; 8 bases line up with TRBD2. There are 16 residues in the CDR3. V trimming: 5 bases; J trimming: 4 bases; junction bases outside the gene matches: 10. Germline values: CDR1 SGHAT, CDR2 FQNNGV. As DNA, the CDR3 is TGTGCCAGCAGCACTCTCGGGGGGGAGCTGTACAATGAGCAGTTCTTC. It codes for CASSTLGGELYNEQFF. The whole variable domain, remainder taken from reference TRBV11-2 and TRBJ2-1, is EAGVAQSPRYKIIEKRQSVAFWCNPISGHATLYWYQQILGQGPKLLIQFQNNGVVDDSQLPKDRFSAERLKGVDSTLKIQPAKLEDSAVYLCASSTLGGELYNEQFFGPGTRLTVL.

With regard to this clonotype: A much larger clone lies a single base off, so this may be a read error. The V call is TRBV6-1, the J call TRBJ1-3; no clear D gene. Germline CDR1 MNHNS, CDR2 SASEGT. The CDR3 is 16 amino acids. V gave up 2 bases and J gave up 4 bases, with 15 bases separating them. The CDR3 DNA sequence: TGTGCCAGCAGTGAATCCGGTCCATCGGGAGGAAACACCATATATTTT. This codes for CASSESGPSGGNTIYF.

This clonotype was seen more than once but under ten times. The rearrangement joins TRBV27 to TRBJ2-7, with 8 positions matching TRBD1. Germline assignment: CDR1 MNHEY and CDR2 SMNVEV (reference sequence). V gave up 6 bases and J gave up 4 bases; unmatched junction bases: 11. The CDR3 spans 15 residues. The CDR3 spells CASSLKPQGAYEQYF. The CDR3 DNA reads as TGTGCCAGCAGCCTCAAACCGCAGGGGGCTTACGAGCAGTACTTC.

In the case of this clonotype: This clone may be a read error of a much larger clone one base away. The gene calls are TRBV19 and TRBJ2-1, with D perhaps TRBD2 (6 bases). The CDR3 is 13 residues long. Germline V gene data show CDR1 as LNHDA and CDR2 as SQIVND (reference sequence). In DNA form, the CDR3 reads TGTGCCAGTAACGTACTAGCTGGTAATGAGCGGTTCTTC. Protein: CASNVLAGNERFF. The variable domain in full, completed from reference TRBV19 and TRBJ2-1, reads DGGITQSPKYLFRKEGQNVTLSCEQNLNHDAMYWYRQDPGQGLRLIYYSQIVNDFQKGDIAEGYSVSREKKESFPLTVTSAQKNPTAFYLCASNVLAGNERFFGPGTRLTVL.